The 2 T cell receptor beta chains below come from one sample, sequenced in a study of graft-versus-host responses after intestinal transplantation. Measured with immunoSEQ multiplex PCR; TCRdb has only the in-frame clones, and not every one. The sample consists of 40,000 or so clones, 93% of them appearing once. The sequenced sample was PBMCs, obtained approximately 700 days after intestinal transplantation. All receptors derive from a human patient who received an intestinal transplant, so some T cells may come from the graft donor.

The V gene is TRBV6-4, the J gene TRBJ2-3, with D tentatively TRBD2 (5 bases). Germline CDR1 is MRHNA and CDR2 is SNTAGT. This CDR3 is built from 17 residues. V shed 6 bases and J shed 0 bases, with 19 bases lying between them. The chain's CDR3 is CASSPGVTSRSTDTQYF. The CDR3 DNA reads as TGTGCCAGCAGCCCCGGGGTGACCTCTCGGAGCACAGATACGCAGTATTTT.

The chain has TRBV27 and TRBJ2-7; 10 bases are a match to TRBD2. The CDR3 extends over 16 amino acids. CDR1 MNHEY and CDR2 SMNVEV come from the germline V gene (reference sequence). V was clipped by 7 bases and J by 7 bases; unmatched bases: 16. For the CDR3, the DNA is TGTGCCAGCACACCCCTTACTCTAGCGGGGGCGGGGGAGCAGTACTTC. Translation: CASTPLTLAGAGEQYF.